These 32 T cell receptor beta chains share one sample of origin, sequenced in a study of CD8 T cells in ankylosing spondylitis. TCRdb itself ran the 5' RACE reads through MiXCR, one entry per CDR3 protein. Among 150,000 to 200,000 distinct CDR3 sequences, about 32% were seen once, and the ten largest hold around 6.2%. The sample comprised synovial fluid, either unsorted or a sorted T cell fraction (not recorded which). The receptor source for this set is a male donor with ankylosing spondylitis.

This rearrangement joins TRBV6-1 to TRBJ1-6; maybe TRBD1 (6 bases). The germline CDR1 and CDR2 sequences are MNHNS and SASEGT. The CDR3 has 17 residues. The V end was cut by 5 bases, the J end by 5 bases, with 19 bases between. The CDR3 protein is CASSRGGDLLHNSPLHF. DNA for the CDR3: TGTGCCAGCAGTAGGGGGGGGGACCTCCTACATAATTCACCCCTCCACTTT.

This clonotype has ten or more counts. V and J are TRBV27 and TRBJ2-7, with 11 bases fitting TRBD2. Germline CDR1 is MNHEY and CDR2 is SMNVEV (reference sequence). The CDR3 extends over 13 amino acids. The J segment lost 9 bases and the V segment lost 6 bases, leaving 7 bases of the junction unmatched. CDR3 amino acids: CASRPGTSGPQYF. In DNA form, the CDR3 reads TGTGCCAGCAGGCCGGGGACTAGCGGTCCGCAGTACTTC.

J is TRBJ1-2 and V is TRBV28; tentatively, D is TRBD1 (5 bases). The germline V gene encodes CDR1 MDHEN and CDR2 SYDVKM. V lost 0 bases to trimming and J lost 4 bases, with 12 bases between them. The CDR3 is 15 amino acids. CDR3 coding DNA: TGTGCCAGCAGTTTATGGGCAGGGAATCGCTATGGCTACACCTTC. It codes for CASSLWAGNRYGYTF.

The chain joins TRBV6-1 to TRBJ2-5; no definite D call. CDR1 and CDR2 (germline): MNHNS, SASEGT. Between the trimmed V and J ends, which lost 6 bases and 3 bases, there was a span of 8 bases. This CDR3 is built from 12 residues. The DNA of the CDR3 is TGTGCCAGCAGGGCAAATAAAGAGACCCAGTACTTC. This encodes CASRANKETQYF.

This clonotype appeared a few times. The chain is built from TRBV12-3 or TRBV12-4 and TRBJ1-6; 8 nucleotides line up with TRBD1. The CDR3 contains 15 residues. V lost 3 bases and J lost 10; bases outside the gene matches: 8. CDR3 residues: CASSLGTGSGSPLHF. CDR3 DNA sequence: TGTGCCAGCAGTTTGGGGACAGGATCTGGGTCACCCCTCCACTTT.

J is TRBJ1-1 and V is TRBV4-1; a possible D gene is TRBD1 (5 bases). This CDR3 comprises 15 residues. The V gene lost 8 bases and the J gene lost 1 base, with 17 bases spanning the gap. CDR1 is MGHRA and CDR2 is YSYEKL in the germline V gene. The CDR3 reads CASAPHGDRNTEAFF. The DNA of the CDR3 is TGCGCCAGCGCCCCCCATGGCGACAGGAACACTGAAGCTTTCTTT.

This clonotype has more than one count but fewer than ten. The chain joins TRBV3-1 to TRBJ1-1, with D possibly TRBD1 on 6 matching bases. The CDR3 runs 11 residues. The V end was cut by 1 base, the J end by 12 bases, with 9 bases between. Germline V gene sequence: CDR1 LGHDT, CDR2 YNNKEL (reference sequence). Here the CDR3 reads CASSQGGGSFF. The CDR3 bases are TGTGCCAGCAGCCAAGGAGGGGGGTCTTTCTTT.

The chain links TRBV7-2 to TRBJ2-5; tentative D call: TRBD2 (7 bases). From germline, CDR1 is SGHTA and CDR2 FQGNSA. The CDR3 contains 14 residues. Trimming removed 4 bases at V and 5 bases at J, with 14 bases between. The CDR3 DNA sequence: TGTGCCAGCAGCTCCTCGGGGGGCCGGGAGACCCAGTACTTC. This sequence encodes CASSSSGGRETQYF.

The sample holds many counts of this clonotype. The chain joins TRBV20-1 to TRBJ1-6, with D possibly TRBD1 on 6 matching bases. The CDR3 extends over 14 amino acids. V was shortened by 4 bases and J by 8 bases, with 15 bases between the two germline ends. Germline V gives CDR1 DFQATT, CDR2 SNEGSKA (reference sequence). CDR3 DNA: TGCAGTGCTACAGGGGAATATGGCGATTCACCCCTCCACTTT. This translates into CSATGEYGDSPLHF.

This rearrangement joins TRBV9 to TRBJ1-1; possible D gene TRBD1, 5 bases. CDR1 and CDR2 from the germline V gene are SGDLS and YYNGEE. CDR3 length equals 17 residues. Trimming removed 3 bases at V and 2 bases at J, with 20 bases between. The chain's CDR3 is CASSAKFGRDSNTEAFF. CDR3 DNA sequence: TGTGCCAGCAGCGCCAAATTCGGACGGGACTCAAACACTGAAGCTTTCTTT. The entire variable domain, with the rest obtained from reference TRBV9 and TRBJ1-1, is as follows: DSGVTQTPKHLITATGQRVTLRCSPRSGDLSVYWYQQSLDQGLQFLIQYYNGEERAKGNILERFSAQQFPDLHSELNLSSLELGDSALYFCASSAKFGRDSNTEAFFGQGTRLTVV.

DNA for the CDR3: TGTGCCAGCAGTCCCTGCTCCCTTGGCGGGGAGCTGTTTTTT. Amino acids: CASSPCSLGGELFF. This chain connects TRBV28 to TRBJ2-2; D is uncertain. CDR1 is MDHEN, CDR2 SYDVKM, per germline. The CDR3 totals 14 residues. V gave up 5 bases and J gave up 7 bases, with 14 bases separating them.

The gene calls are TRBV6-1 and TRBJ1-2, with 7 bases that match TRBD1. The length of the CDR3 is 13 residues. The ends lost 6 bases at V and 5 bases at J; junction bases unmatched: 6. Per germline, CDR1 MNHNS and CDR2 SASEGT. The CDR3 loop is CASRPGGSYGYTF. The CDR3 nucleotides are TGTGCCAGCAGGCCAGGGGGGAGTTATGGCTACACCTTC.

This clonotype was seen a single time. The rearrangement uses TRBV28 and TRBJ1-2; TRBD1 might be the D (6 bases). The V end lost 4 bases, the J end lost 6 bases, and 24 bases lay between the germline ends. CDR3 length: 17 residues. From germline, CDR1 is MDHEN and CDR2 SYDVKM. The CDR3 coding sequence is TGTGCCAGCAGTTCAAACACCCCACAGGGCTTAAGTGATGGCTACACCTTC. It is translated as CASSSNTPQGLSDGYTF.

This clonotype appeared a single time. The chain recombines TRBV27 with TRBJ2-7; TRBD1 aligns across 8 bases. The CDR3 spans 16 residues. V shed 5 bases and J 7 bases; nucleotides not matched to a gene: 16. Germline loops: CDR1 MNHEY, CDR2 SMNVEV (reference sequence). The CDR3 sequence: CASSPITQGVWKEQYF. CDR3 DNA sequence: TGTGCCAGCAGTCCCATTACACAGGGGGTTTGGAAAGAGCAGTACTTC.

This clonotype was seen a single time. J is TRBJ1-5 and V is TRBV7-9; TRBD1 aligns across 8 bases. The CDR3 has 14 amino acids. The V and J ends lost 5 bases and 3 bases, in that order; junction bases with no gene match: 3. From germline, CDR1 is SEHNR and CDR2 FQNEAQ (reference sequence). The CDR3 nucleotides are TGTGCCAGCAGCAAACAGGGGGACAATCAGCCCCAGCATTTT. It codes for CASSKQGDNQPQHF.

The table lists this clonotype with many counts. This chain connects TRBV15 to TRBJ2-7; no definite D call. The germline V gene encodes CDR1 LNHNV and CDR2 YYDKDF (reference sequence). Trimming cost V 0 bases and J 4 bases, with 10 bases left between them. The CDR3 covers 14 residues. The chain's CDR3 is CATSRDLGNYEQYF. The CDR3 DNA reads as TGTGCCACCAGCAGAGATTTGGGGAATTACGAGCAGTACTTC.

This clonotype was observed at least ten times. At one of its ends the junction is not consistent with the germline gene, which may arise from a read error. This chain uses TRBV12-5 with TRBJ2-3, with 8 bases that match TRBD2. The CDR3 has 14 amino acids. The germline V gene has CDR1 LGHNT and CDR2 FRNRAP. The CDR3 nucleotides read TGTGCTAGTGGTTTGGGAGGACTAGCCCCACACCAGAATTTT. It encodes CASGLGGLAPHQNF.

This clonotype was seen a few times. The CDR3 sequence is CASSLGLVPYEQYF. The CDR3, as DNA: TGTGCCAGCAGTTTAGGACTAGTACCCTACGAGCAGTACTTC. This rearrangement joins TRBV12-3 or TRBV12-4 to TRBJ2-7; D perhaps matches TRBD2 (6 bases). Trimming removed 1 base at V and 2 bases at J, with 9 bases between. CDR3 length equals 14 residues.

This clonotype appeared a few times. CDR3 in amino acids: CAISESGAGVFEQYF. The CDR3 coding sequence is TGTGCCATCAGTGAGTCGGGAGCGGGAGTGTTCGAGCAGTACTTC. This chain links TRBV10-3 with TRBJ2-7, with 8 bases lining up with TRBD2. V trimming: 0 bases; J trimming: 6 bases; junction bases outside the gene matches: 7. Germline-derived CDR1 and CDR2 are ENHRY and SYGVKD. The CDR3 loop spans 15 amino acids.

This clonotype showed up many times. The chain joins TRBV6-2 or TRBV6-3 to TRBJ1-2, with a tentative D call TRBD1 (6 bases). V was trimmed by 7 bases and J by 0 bases, leaving 9 bases between them. The germline gives CDR1 MNHEY, CDR2 SVGEGT. The CDR3 runs 13 residues. The CDR3 DNA is TGTGCCAGCATGGGACACACTAACTATGGCTACACCTTC. Residues: CASMGHTNYGYTF.

The rearrangement links TRBV4-3 to TRBJ2-1; 7 bases map to TRBD2. J gave up 2 bases and V 4 bases, and 14 bases lay outside the gene matches. The CDR3 consists of 18 residues. Germline V gives CDR1 LGHNA, CDR2 YSLEER. CDR3 region: CASSRLPPSGDPYNEQFF. In DNA, the CDR3 is TGCGCCAGCAGCCGTCTACCCCCAAGCGGGGATCCCTACAATGAGCAGTTCTTC.

The rearrangement joins TRBV10-1 to TRBJ2-2; tentatively, D is TRBD1 (6 bases). V lost 6 bases and J lost 3, with 8 bases in between. CDR1 is WNHNN and CDR2 is SYGVQD in the germline V gene (reference sequence). This CDR3 comprises 13 residues. CDR3 coding DNA: TGCGCCAGCAGACAGGGTGACACCGGGGAGCTGTTTTTT. This gives the protein CASRQGDTGELFF.

The chain couples TRBV20-1 to TRBJ2-1, with 10 bases that match TRBD2. CDR1 is DFQATT and CDR2 is SNEGSKA in the germline V gene (reference sequence). The CDR3 totals 15 residues. Germline trimming cut 2 bases from V and 10 bases from J; bases unmatched to any gene: 11. CDR3 DNA sequence: TGCAGTGCTAGATCGGGACTAGCGAGGGGGTTCGAGCAGTTCTTC. Translated, it gives CSARSGLARGFEQFF.

This clonotype was detected ten times or more. The chain employs TRBV2 and TRBJ1-2; 10 bases line up with TRBD1. The CDR3 length is 13 residues. The germline V gene encodes CDR1 SNHLY and CDR2 FYNNEI. V was pared by 4 bases and J by 6 bases, with 2 bases of the junction left unmatched. CDR3 sequence: CASSGQGADGYTF. The CDR3 DNA sequence: TGTGCCAGCAGTGGACAGGGGGCGGATGGCTACACCTTC.

This clonotype was seen a few times. This sequence joins TRBV2 and TRBJ1-4; 8 nucleotides agree with TRBD1. In germline, CDR1 is SNHLY, CDR2 FYNNEI. V gave up 8 bases and J gave up 8 bases; unmatched junction bases: 10. The CDR3 loop spans 14 amino acids. The CDR3 loop reads CASQDPGGEEKLFF. The CDR3 DNA sequence: TGTGCCAGCCAGGACCCAGGGGGCGAGGAAAAACTGTTTTTT.

This clonotype was counted at least ten times. The rearrangement links TRBV5-1 to TRBJ2-3; D possibly corresponds to TRBD1 (6 bases). Trimming took 7 bases from V and 1 from J, leaving 10 bases between them. The CDR3 runs to 13 residues. Germline CDR1 SGHRS, CDR2 YFSETQ. This CDR3 reads CASCSGGTDTQYF. CDR3 in DNA: TGCGCCAGCTGTTCAGGGGGCACAGATACGCAGTATTTT.

The chain employs TRBV4-1 and TRBJ1-1; unclear D gene. The germline V gene has CDR1 MGHRA and CDR2 YSYEKL. The CDR3 has 18 amino acids. Deletions cut 1 base from V and 1 base from J, with 19 bases between. Here the CDR3 DNA reads TGCGCCAGCAGCCAAGGATTATCTAGATTACGTTCGAACACTGAAGCTTTCTTT. Residues: CASSQGLSRLRSNTEAFF.

The gene calls are TRBV20-1 and TRBJ2-5, with 9 bases lining up with TRBD2. Germline-derived CDR1 and CDR2 are DFQATT and SNEGSKA (reference sequence). V gave up 5 bases and J gave up 2 bases; unmatched junction bases: 9. CDR3 size: 15 residues. The chain's CDR3 is CSAVLAGGPQETQYF. The CDR3 DNA reads TGCAGTGCTGTTTTGGCGGGGGGGCCTCAAGAGACCCAGTACTTC.

V gene TRBV20-1 combines with J gene TRBJ2-4, with a weak D call TRBD2 (5 bases). Between the trimmed V and J ends, which lost 3 bases and 5 bases, there was a span of 17 bases. CDR1 is DFQATT, CDR2 SNEGSKA, per germline (reference sequence). CDR3 size: 15 residues. The CDR3 sequence is CSASPRLGAQNIQYF. CDR3 DNA sequence: TGCAGTGCTAGCCCTCGACTGGGAGCGCAAAACATTCAGTACTTC.

This clonotype has a count of ten or more. V usage is TRBV7-3 and J usage is TRBJ2-1, with 12 nucleotides matching TRBD2. The CDR3 is made up of 14 amino acids. With 8 bases clipped from V and 8 bases from J, the junction kept 7 bases outside the gene matches. CDR1 is SGHTA, CDR2 FQGTGA, per germline. This CDR3 reads CASGTSGQIDEQFF. The DNA for the CDR3 is TGTGCCAGCGGGACTAGCGGGCAGATCGATGAGCAGTTCTTC.

V is TRBV11-2 and J is TRBJ2-7; tentative D call: TRBD1 (5 bases). The CDR3 covers 14 residues. Germline values: CDR1 SGHAT, CDR2 FQNNGV. V lost 5 bases and J 7 bases, leaving 18 bases between the germline ends. This CDR3 reads CASSKTPQGSEQYF. In DNA, the CDR3 is TGTGCCAGCAGCAAAACCCCCCAGGGTAGTGAGCAGTACTTC.

This clonotype was seen only a few times. V usage is TRBV2 and J usage is TRBJ2-7, with D maybe TRBD1 (6 bases). Germline-derived CDR1 and CDR2 are SNHLY and FYNNEI. V was pared by 6 bases and J by 2 bases, with 17 bases between. The length of the CDR3 is 15 residues. CDR3 protein: CASRAFDRKTYEQYF. The CDR3 bases are TGTGCCAGCAGGGCCTTCGACAGGAAAACCTACGAGCAGTACTTC.